This T cell receptor (beta chain) was obtained from a study of T cells in localized non-small cell lung cancer. A remark on this clone: Its antigen is still unknown.

Data came from immunoSEQ multiplex PCR; TCRdb stores just in-frame clones and leaves some out. The sample lists over a thousand clones, around a fifth occurring once. This CDR3 region has 14 residues. The germline V gene encodes CDR1 SQVTM and CDR2 ANQGSEA. The V and J ends lost 0 bases and 3 bases respectively, with 11 bases between them. Broader study findings: The study linked higher blood T cell density to longer overall survival. Sequencing was limited to one tumor region, leaving the possibility of heterogeneity open. Turning up in adjacent lung were a median around 50 of the top 100 tumor clones. The greatest T cell clonality was found in uninvolved adjacent lung (higher than in tumor).

This specimen was normal lung tissue next to the tumor, taken before any cancer treatment. The chain joins TRBV29-1 to TRBJ1-2; D is unclear. The receptor was isolated from a male donor aged 60 or over with stage III squamous cell lung carcinoma. The CDR3 protein is CSVEEGSTYYGYTF. The CDR3 nucleotides read TGCAGCGTTGAAGAGGGCAGTACTTACTATGGCTACACCTTC.